This T cell receptor (beta chain) was sequenced for a study of blood T cell repertoires in COVID-19. Study-level information: From T cells, B-cell-depleted T cells, or PBMCs came the material, which was cDNA or gDNA.

This clone was found once. This same CDR3 is encoded by further DNA sequences in the sample. Germline assignment: CDR1 GTSNPN and CDR2 SVGIG (reference sequence). The CDR3 has 13 amino acids. Trimming left V 0 bases short and J 5 bases short, with 10 bases between. Sequencing used immunoSEQ multiplex PCR; TCRdb keeps in-frame clones, though not all of them. The data contain about 170,000 clones, roughly 85% of them singletons. Source material: peripheral blood. This sequence was found in a human donor with acute or convalescent COVID-19. The donor label of this sample is uncertain. The rearrangement joins TRBV30 to TRBJ1-2; D is perhaps TRBD1 (5 bases). CDR3 bases: TGTGCCTGGAGTGTAAGGGGAGGGTATGGCTACACCTTC. This sequence encodes CAWSVRGGYGYTF.